This T cell receptor beta chain was observed in a study of T cell repertoires in cytomegalovirus infection. Whole-study context: Shared public TCR beta signatures pointed to both CMV infection and a matching HLA type.

CDR1 is SGHTA and CDR2 is FQGNSA in the germline V gene. CDR3 length equals 16 residues. Trimming pared 8 bases from V and 0 bases from J, leaving 16 bases between. TCRdb used MiXCR to reprocess the reads, holding one entry per CDR3 protein. The sample lists fewer than 850,000 distinct CDR3 sequences; 29% were seen once. This clonotype was seen many times. Its antigen is still unknown. The sequence came from a human donor in good health (CMV status not recorded). Some clones in this sample may be carry-over from other donors' samples. The rearrangement joins TRBV7-2 to TRBJ1-4; maybe TRBD1 (6 bases). Sequencing used cultured CD8+ T cells from PBMCs, obtained from culture after CMV antigen stimulation. The CDR3 protein is CASSSGGAATNEKLFF. The CDR3 DNA reads as TGTGCCAGCTCAAGTGGGGGGGCAGCAACTAATGAAAAACTGTTTTTT.